The present TCR beta chain was sequenced within a study of post-analysis software for immune sequencing data. Study overall: Some patients lacked subtype; others had relapsing-remitting, secondary progressive or progressive-relapsing disease.

As for this clonotype: Its antigen is as yet unknown.

Whole-study results and caveats: Compared against controls, patients with multiple sclerosis displayed significantly lower normalized Chao1 diversity. Under F measure analysis, samples from one preparation batch co-clustered strongly.

TCR beta cDNA libraries had unique molecular identifiers. TCRdb reanalysed the PCR reads using MiXCR and keeps one entry per CDR3 protein. The sample contains roughly 650,000 distinct CDR3 sequences, 55% to 70% of which appear only once. The source is a girl aged 2-15 years with multiple sclerosis. Sequencing was performed on blood.

The CDR3 sequence is CASSESGAYEQYF. CDR3 in DNA: TGCGCCAGCAGCGAAAGCGGGGCCTACGAGCAGTACTTC. The chain has TRBV5-1 and TRBJ2-7, with 7 bases lining up with TRBD2. The V gene's germline CDR1 is SGHRS and CDR2 YFSETQ. The CDR3 is 13 amino acids. V trimming: 4 bases; J trimming: 2 bases; junction bases outside the gene matches: 3.